A single sample is the source of the 25 T cell receptor beta chains below, sequenced in a study of shared clonotypes between healthy human individuals. Method: immunoSEQ multiplex PCR; TCRdb's copy keeps in-frame clones and lacks some. The repertoire includes roughly 2 million clones, 90% to 97% of them detected once, and 0.13% sits in the top ten. Material: naive CD4+ T cells sorted from blood. The subset was: CD45RA+ positively selected. All receptors derive from a man between 18 and 35 years old in good health.

The CDR3 DNA follows: TGTGCCAGTACCGACCAAGCGACAGAACTAAAACTGTTTTTT. Protein sequence: CASTDQATELKLFF. V gene TRBV19 combines with J gene TRBJ1-4; D might be TRBD1 (5 bases). Trimming shortened V by 7 bases and J by 10 bases, and 19 bases separated the two germline ends. Germline V gene lookup returns CDR1 LNHDA and CDR2 SQIVND (reference sequence). The CDR3 covers 14 residues. The variable domain in full, completed from reference TRBV19 and TRBJ1-4, reads DGGITQSPKYLFRKEGQNVTLSCEQNLNHDAMYWYRQDPGQGLRLIYYSQIVNDFQKGDIAEGYSVSREKKESFPLTVTSAQKNPTAFYLCASTDQATELKLFFGSGTQLSVL.

This rearrangement joins TRBV6-5 to TRBJ1-6; TRBD1 agrees at 7 bases. Germline V CDR1 and CDR2: MNHEY, SVGAGI. With 5 bases clipped from V and 10 bases from J, the junction kept 5 bases outside the gene matches. CDR3 length: 13 amino acids. For the CDR3, the DNA is TGTGCCAGCAGTCCACAGGGGCGGTCACCCCTCCACTTT. This encodes CASSPQGRSPLHF.

V gene TRBV10-3 combines with J gene TRBJ2-5, with TRBD1 matching over 8 bases. Per germline, CDR1 ENHRY and CDR2 SYGVKD. This CDR3 is 13 amino acids long. V shed 5 bases and J 4 bases; nucleotides not matched to a gene: 3. The CDR3 nucleotides are TGTGCCATCAGTCGGACAGGGTTAGAGACCCAGTACTTC. Encoded protein: CAISRTGLETQYF.

The genes are TRBV5-1 and TRBJ2-2; 7 bases match TRBD2. This CDR3 contains 16 residues. In germline, CDR1 is SGHRS, CDR2 YFSETQ. The J segment lost 1 base and the V segment lost 1 base, leaving 4 bases of the junction unmatched. CDR3 in amino acids: CASSLRLAENTGELFF. DNA for the CDR3: TGCGCCAGCAGCTTGAGGCTAGCGGAGAACACCGGGGAGCTGTTTTTT.

V and J are TRBV4-1 and TRBJ2-5; 9 bases align to TRBD2. The CDR3 totals 15 residues. The trim removed 4 bases at V and 4 bases at J, leaving 7 bases unmatched. Germline V gives CDR1 MGHRA, CDR2 YSYEKL. The CDR3 sequence: CASSLAGVLSETQYF. In DNA form, the CDR3 reads TGCGCCAGCAGCCTAGCGGGAGTATTATCAGAGACCCAGTACTTC.

This clone was seen a single time. The genes are TRBV29-1 and TRBJ1-1, with 7 nucleotides matching TRBD1. Germline assignment: CDR1 SQVTM and CDR2 ANQGSEA. CDR3 length: 16 amino acids. The ends lost 1 base at V and 0 bases at J; junction bases unmatched: 8. The CDR3 coding sequence is TGCAGCGTTGAAGGGTCCAAGGGGGCTATGAACACTGAAGCTTTCTTT. It specifies CSVEGSKGAMNTEAFF.

The V call is TRBV10-3, the J call TRBJ2-4; 7 bases line up with TRBD2. V lost 4 bases to trimming and J lost 0 bases; unmatched junction nucleotides: 3. The CDR3 loop spans 15 amino acids. The germline V gene has CDR1 ENHRY and CDR2 SYGVKD. CDR3 DNA: TGTGCCATCAGTGTCGGGGGGTCAGCCAAAAACATTCAGTACTTC. Protein sequence: CAISVGGSAKNIQYF.

In this sample, this clone turned up once. The chain employs TRBV5-1 and TRBJ2-1; TRBD1 agrees at 8 bases. This CDR3 spans 14 amino acids. The trim removed 4 bases at V and 9 bases at J, leaving 9 bases unmatched. CDR1 is SGHRS and CDR2 is YFSETQ in the germline V gene. The CDR3 protein is CASSADREWGEQFF. CDR3 DNA: TGCGCCAGCAGCGCGGACAGGGAATGGGGTGAGCAGTTCTTC.

On this clone itself: The sample holds other DNA sequences that translate to the same CDR3. This sequence joins TRBV28 and TRBJ1-4; no firm D call. V was trimmed by 6 bases and J by 5 bases, leaving 4 bases between them. CDR3 length: 11 residues. CDR1 and CDR2 from the germline V gene are MDHEN and SYDVKM. In nucleotides, the CDR3 is TGTGCCAGCAGGGACAATGAAAAACTGTTTTTT. As protein: CASRDNEKLFF.

The chain couples TRBV25-1 to TRBJ2-7; D not certain. The germline V gene has CDR1 MGHDK and CDR2 SYGVNS. This CDR3 region has 11 residues. V was cut by 8 bases and J by 6 bases, with 11 bases left in between. The CDR3: CASSVIGEQYF. CDR3 in DNA: TGTGCCAGCTCTGTAATCGGCGAGCAGTACTTC.

This chain links TRBV5-1 with TRBJ2-5; D is unclear. The CDR3 consists of 13 residues. V lost 2 bases and J 2 bases, leaving 7 bases between the germline ends. The germline gives CDR1 SGHRS, CDR2 YFSETQ. CDR3 amino acids: CASSLNLQETQYF. The CDR3 DNA is TGCGCCAGCAGCTTAAACCTACAAGAGACCCAGTACTTC.

The genes are TRBV30 and TRBJ2-7; D call uncertain. The CDR3 has 13 residues. Germline V gene sequence: CDR1 GTSNPN, CDR2 SVGIG (reference sequence). V lost 5 bases and J lost 2, with 13 bases in between. The CDR3 coding sequence is TGTGCCTGGGGACGAGGCACCACCTACGAGCAGTACTTC. This gives the protein CAWGRGTTYEQYF. Full variable domain (outside the CDR3, taken from reference TRBV30 and TRBJ2-7): SQTIHQWPATLVQPVGSPLSLECTVEGTSNPNLYWYRQAAGRGLQLLFYSVGIGQISSEVPQNLSASRPQDRQFILSSKKLLLSDSGFYLCAWGRGTTYEQYFGPGTRLTVT.

This clone showed up just once. The chain combines TRBV12-5 with TRBJ1-1; unclear D gene. Germline CDR1 and CDR2: LGHNT and FRNRAP. The CDR3 has 18 amino acids. Trimming took 1 base from V and 1 from J, leaving 19 bases between them. The CDR3 loop is CASGLAGKHGVGNTEAFF. CDR3 in DNA: TGTGCTAGTGGTTTGGCAGGAAAACATGGGGTTGGGAACACTGAAGCTTTCTTT.

This chain uses TRBV5-4 with TRBJ2-2; 11 nucleotides match TRBD1. Germline V gives CDR1 SGHNT, CDR2 YYREEE (reference sequence). The CDR3 loop spans 15 amino acids. The ends lost 9 bases at V and 1 base at J; junction bases unmatched: 5. The CDR3 DNA sequence: TGTGCCACACGGGGACAGGGGGGGAACACCGGGGAGCTGTTTTTT. It codes for CATRGQGGNTGELFF.

The chain employs TRBV13 and TRBJ1-1; TRBD1 aligns across 9 bases. After removal of 5 bases from V and 4 bases from J, the junction contained 8 bases not matched to a gene. CDR1 PRHDT and CDR2 FYEKMQ come from the germline V gene (reference sequence). This CDR3 has 15 residues. The CDR3 nucleotides are TGTGCCAGCAGCCCCTCGGGACAGGGCGTCACTGAAGCTTTCTTT. It codes for CASSPSGQGVTEAFF.

This clone was found a few times. The rearrangement uses TRBV11-3 and TRBJ1-1; D is undetermined. V was trimmed by 5 bases and J by 1 base, leaving 11 bases between them. The V gene's germline CDR1 is SGHNT and CDR2 YENEEA. CDR3 length: 14 amino acids. Written as DNA, the CDR3 is TGTGCCAGCAGCCCTGGTTCCGAGAACACTGAAGCTTTCTTT. As protein: CASSPGSENTEAFF.

This clone showed up just once. The chain is built from TRBV11-2 and TRBJ1-2; possibly TRBD1 for D (6 bases). The length of the CDR3 is 15 residues. Germline CDR1 SGHAT, CDR2 FQNNGV. V was shortened by 5 bases and J by 4 bases, with 17 bases between the two germline ends. This CDR3 is CASSRRYREPYGYTF. DNA of the CDR3: TGTGCCAGCAGCAGAAGATACAGGGAACCCTATGGCTACACCTTC.

Of note for this clone: Different DNA sequences within this sample yield the same CDR3. The chain carries TRBV5-1 and TRBJ2-2; maybe TRBD1 (6 bases). Trimming shortened V by 0 bases and J by 3 bases, and 9 bases separated the two germline ends. The CDR3 spans 15 residues. Germline CDR1 is SGHRS and CDR2 is YFSETQ. The chain's CDR3 is CASSLVQGYTGELFF. In nucleotides, the CDR3 is TGCGCCAGCAGCTTGGTCCAGGGGTACACCGGGGAGCTGTTTTTT.

The gene calls are TRBV5-1 and TRBJ1-3; perhaps TRBD1 as D (5 bases). Trimming took off 3 bases at V and 0 bases at J, with 13 bases between the two ends. This CDR3 contains 16 residues. CDR1 is SGHRS, CDR2 YFSETQ, per germline. CDR3 coding DNA: TGCGCCAGCAGCTGGGGGGACCAGCGCTCTGGAAACACCATATATTTT. This codes for CASSWGDQRSGNTIYF.

The rearrangement joins TRBV11-3 to TRBJ2-1, with D possibly called TRBD1 or TRBD2 (5 bases each). The V and J ends lost 5 bases and 2 bases respectively, with 13 bases between them. Germline CDR1 is SGHNT and CDR2 is YENEEA. The CDR3 loop spans 15 amino acids. The CDR3 nucleotides read TGTGCCAGCAGCGTCCGGGACGCGGCCTACAATGAGCAGTTCTTC. Residues: CASSVRDAAYNEQFF.

V usage is TRBV10-2 and J usage is TRBJ2-5; D gene unclear. The CDR3 covers 15 residues. Germline V gene lookup returns CDR1 WSHSY and CDR2 SAAADI. V lost 3 bases, J lost 1 base, and 12 bases lay in between. The CDR3 region is CASSDNGLPQETQYF. The CDR3 DNA sequence: TGCGCCAGCAGTGATAACGGCTTGCCCCAAGAGACCCAGTACTTC.

V and J are TRBV6-4 and TRBJ1-1; 10 bases agree with TRBD1. Germline values: CDR1 MRHNA, CDR2 SNTAGT. There are 16 residues in the CDR3. The junction had 12 bases not matched to a gene; V was cut back by 6 bases and J by 5 bases. The CDR3 DNA sequence: TGTGCCAGCAGCCACTCCGGGACAGGGGAGTGGACTGAAGCTTTCTTT. Encoded protein: CASSHSGTGEWTEAFF.

The chain combines TRBV6-5 with TRBJ2-3; D is undetermined. V shed 6 bases and J shed 6 bases, with 16 bases lying between them. The CDR3 loop spans 14 amino acids. Per germline, CDR1 MNHEY and CDR2 SVGAGI. The CDR3 DNA reads TGTGCCAGCAGACATCGCGTGCTTTCGGATACGCAGTATTTT. Translation gives CASRHRVLSDTQYF.

A single count supports this clone. V gene TRBV27 combines with J gene TRBJ2-1; the D is unclear. Germline values: CDR1 MNHEY, CDR2 SMNVEV (reference sequence). V lost 5 bases and J lost 10, with 12 bases in between. The length of the CDR3 is 12 residues. The CDR3 sequence is CASSTPPGEQFF. DNA of the CDR3: TGTGCCAGCAGTACTCCTCCTGGGGAGCAGTTCTTC.

This rearrangement joins TRBV6-6 to TRBJ2-5; D might be TRBD1 (7 bases). Per germline, CDR1 MNHNY and CDR2 SVGAGI (reference sequence). The germline V and J ends were trimmed by 5 bases and 3 bases, with 19 bases remaining between them. The CDR3 consists of 16 residues. The CDR3 loop is CASSRDQGGPKETQYF. The CDR3 region has the DNA TGTGCCAGCAGTCGAGACCAGGGGGGACCTAAAGAGACCCAGTACTTC.